This T cell receptor (beta chain) is from a study of T cell responses to AZD1222 COVID-19 vaccine. Study-level results: Clonal diversity may have been underestimated, and the donors were mostly white British, with more females than males. Researchers took repertoire samples only after the peak T cell response had come.

The data were produced by immunoSEQ multiplex PCR, yet TCRdb's version contains in-frame clones alone and is incomplete. The data hold tens of thousands of clones, with around 88% observed a single time. Second-dose timings of about 4 or about 12 weeks were pooled. Germline CDR1 reads LNHDA; CDR2 reads SQIVND (reference sequence). Trimming removed 4 bases at V and 0 bases at J, with 10 bases between. The CDR3 runs 15 residues. With respect to this clone: Its matching antigen is unknown.

Sequencing used peripheral blood, obtained 28 days after the second AZD1222 dose. The TCR originated in an adult who received the AZD1222 COVID-19 vaccine. The chain combines TRBV19 with TRBJ1-3, with unresolved D. The CDR3 loop is CASSTLGNSGNTIYF. CDR3 DNA: TGTGCCAGTAGTACCCTGGGAAACTCTGGAAACACCATATATTTT.